The 14 T cell receptor beta chains presented below share a single source sample, sequenced in a study of T cell repertoires in cytomegalovirus infection. TCRdb called the reads again in MiXCR, with one record for every CDR3 protein. Found here are about 120,000 distinct CDR3 sequences, around 9.1% of them singletons; the top ten hold roughly 29%. These receptors lack a known antigen. Sequencing was carried out using PBMCs, sequenced either directly or after in vitro stimulation (not recorded which). The receptor source for this set is a human donor in good health (CMV status not recorded). Some clones in this sample may be carry-over from other donors' samples.

This clonotype has ten or more counts. This chain uses TRBV6-2 or TRBV6-3 with TRBJ2-5; 10 bases map to TRBD1. The CDR3 runs to 16 residues. The V gene's germline CDR1 is MNHEY and CDR2 SVGEGT. V dropped 6 bases and J dropped 5; count of bases not matched to a gene: 12. CDR3 coding DNA: TGTGCCAGCAGGACCACCGGGACAGGGGCTCGGGAGACCCAGTACTTC. Translated, it gives CASRTTGTGARETQYF.

The J gene is TRBJ1-1, the V gene TRBV28, with D tentatively TRBD1 (5 bases). Germline V gene data show CDR1 as MDHEN and CDR2 as SYDVKM. Deletions cut 7 bases from V and 10 bases from J, with 16 bases between. The CDR3 spans 12 residues. This chain's CDR3 is CASNGGVRVAFF. CDR3 in DNA: TGTGCCAGCAATGGGGGGGTGCGTGTAGCTTTCTTT.

The V gene is TRBV7-3, the J gene TRBJ2-2; the D is unclear. CDR3 size: 15 residues. With 5 bases removed from V and 2 bases from J, the gap between germline ends came to 12 bases. Germline V gene sequence: CDR1 SGHTA, CDR2 FQGTGA. CDR3 region: CASSPFPGNTGELFF. Written as DNA, the CDR3 is TGTGCCAGCAGCCCATTCCCGGGTAACACCGGGGAGCTGTTTTTT.

A few counts support this clonotype. The rearrangement links TRBV23-1 to TRBJ1-1; no firm D call. TRBV23-1 is an ORF; its function is uncertain. With 3 bases removed from V and 10 bases from J, the gap between germline ends came to 3 bases. CDR3 length equals 9 residues. CDR3 sequence: CASSHGAFF. The CDR3 DNA reads TGCGCCAGCAGTCATGGAGCTTTCTTT.

This clonotype was counted between two and nine times. Being one base from a much bigger clone, this may be a read error. The V call is TRBV7-2, the J call TRBJ1-4; D uncertain. Germline loops: CDR1 SGHTA, CDR2 FQGNSA. V was clipped by 3 bases and J by 0 bases, with 5 bases between them. The CDR3 runs 14 residues. CDR3 sequence reads: CASSFDATNEKLFF. CDR3 nucleotide sequence: TGTGCCAGCAGCTTTGATGCAACTAATGAAAAACTGTTTTTT.

This clonotype has a count of ten or more. V and J are TRBV7-2 and TRBJ2-3; D call uncertain. Trimming stripped 1 base from V and 1 base from J, with 12 bases between. The CDR3 contains 16 residues. CDR1 and CDR2 (germline): SGHTA, FQGNSA. CDR3 nucleotide sequence: TGTGCCAGCAGCTTAGTTAGTGGGATTGGCACAGATACGCAGTATTTT. This sequence encodes CASSLVSGIGTDTQYF.

This rearrangement joins TRBV19 to TRBJ2-3; 13 nucleotides line up with TRBD2. CDR3 length equals 16 residues. Trimming cost V 6 bases and J 6 bases; bases outside gene matches: 9. Germline V CDR1 and CDR2: LNHDA, SQIVND (reference sequence). As DNA, the CDR3 is TGTGCCAGTAGCCTCGGTACGACTAGCGGGAGGGATACGCAGTATTTT. It encodes CASSLGTTSGRDTQYF.

This chain joins TRBV6-5 and TRBJ2-7; 13 nucleotides agree with TRBD2. The CDR3 spans 14 residues. V dropped 6 bases and J dropped 7; count of bases not matched to a gene: 6. Germline V gene data show CDR1 as MNHEY and CDR2 as SVGAGI. CDR3: CASRGLAGVSEQYF. CDR3 nucleotides: TGTGCCAGCAGAGGACTAGCGGGAGTTAGTGAGCAGTACTTC.

In its sample, this clonotype was seen many times. The chain employs TRBV7-8 and TRBJ2-2, with 11 bases lining up with TRBD1. The CDR3 spans 16 residues. V lost 2 bases, J lost 4 bases, and 3 bases stayed unmatched. Germline values: CDR1 SGHVS, CDR2 FQNEAQ. The CDR3 here is CASSLTGTGGTGELFF. The CDR3 DNA follows: TGTGCCAGCAGCTTAACGGGGACAGGGGGCACCGGGGAGCTGTTTTTT.

This clonotype was seen repeatedly, ten times or more. CDR3 residues: CASSLEGENEQFF. The CDR3 nucleotides read TGTGCCAGCAGCCTGGAAGGGGAGAATGAGCAGTTCTTC. The chain has TRBV7-2 and TRBJ2-1, with D perhaps being TRBD1 or TRBD2 (5 bases each). The CDR3 totals 13 residues. CDR1 SGHTA and CDR2 FQGNSA come from the germline V gene. V shed 5 bases and J shed 7 bases, with 12 bases lying between them.

Only a few counts were recorded for this clonotype. The chain recombines TRBV4-3 with TRBJ2-1, with 7 bases that match TRBD1. Germline values: CDR1 LGHNA, CDR2 YSLEER. V shed 6 bases and J 1 base; nucleotides not matched to a gene: 3. The CDR3 consists of 14 residues. The CDR3 nucleotides read TGCGCCAGCAGGGACAGGTATTCCTACAATGAGCAGTTCTTC. This codes for CASRDRYSYNEQFF.

This chain connects TRBV5-6 to TRBJ1-4; D possibly corresponds to TRBD1 (5 bases). Trimming stripped 4 bases from V and 2 bases from J, with 12 bases between. This CDR3 comprises 15 residues. Germline CDR1 and CDR2: SGHDT and YYEEEE. DNA for the CDR3: TGTGCCAGCAGCCCGAGGGGAAGGACTAATGAAAAACTGTTTTTT. Translated, it gives CASSPRGRTNEKLFF. The variable domain in full, with the rest retrieved from reference TRBV5-6 and TRBJ1-4, is DAGVTQSPTHLIKTRGQQVTLRCSPKSGHDTVSWYQQALGQGPQFIFQYYEEEERQRGNFPDRFSGHQFPNYSSELNVNALLLGDSALYLCASSPRGRTNEKLFFGSGTQLSVL.

The sample holds many counts of this clonotype. The chain has TRBV7-9 and TRBJ1-1; 8 positions match TRBD1. From germline, CDR1 is SEHNR and CDR2 FQNEAQ (reference sequence). CDR3 length: 14 residues. Trimming cost V 8 bases and J 3 bases; bases outside gene matches: 8. CDR3 bases: TGTGCCAGCCGTAGGACAGGGTCGGACACTGAAGCTTTCTTT. It is translated as CASRRTGSDTEAFF.

This clonotype has a count of ten or more. The chain recombines TRBV7-6 with TRBJ2-2; D might be TRBD1 or TRBD2, each matching 5 bases. V lost 5 bases and J 7 bases, leaving 14 bases between the germline ends. This CDR3 comprises 14 residues. In germline, CDR1 is SGHVS, CDR2 FNYEAQ. Here the CDR3 DNA reads TGTGCCAGCAGCCCGGGACCTGATTTCGGGGAGCTGTTTTTT. It specifies CASSPGPDFGELFF.